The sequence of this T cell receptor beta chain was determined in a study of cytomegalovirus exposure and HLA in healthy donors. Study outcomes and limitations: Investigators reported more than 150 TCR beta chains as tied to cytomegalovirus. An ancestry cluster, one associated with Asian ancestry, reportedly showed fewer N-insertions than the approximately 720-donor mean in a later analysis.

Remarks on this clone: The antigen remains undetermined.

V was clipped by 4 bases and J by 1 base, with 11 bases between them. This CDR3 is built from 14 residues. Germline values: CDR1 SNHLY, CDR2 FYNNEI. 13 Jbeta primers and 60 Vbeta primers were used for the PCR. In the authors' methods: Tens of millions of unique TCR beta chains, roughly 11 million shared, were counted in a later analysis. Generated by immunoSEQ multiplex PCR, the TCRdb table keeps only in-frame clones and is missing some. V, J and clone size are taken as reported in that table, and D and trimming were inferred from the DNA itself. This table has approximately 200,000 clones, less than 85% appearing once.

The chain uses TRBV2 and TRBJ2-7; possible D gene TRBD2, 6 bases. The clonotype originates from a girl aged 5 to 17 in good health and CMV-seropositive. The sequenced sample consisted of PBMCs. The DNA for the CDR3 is TGTGCCAGCAGTGGTCGCGGGACTTCCTACGAGCAGTACTTC. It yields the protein CASSGRGTSYEQYF.